The clone carrying this T cell receptor beta chain was observed a handful of times. Antigen unknown. The data derive from a study of response to subunit inactivated influenza vaccine. Overall study findings and caveats: Each seasonal influenza vaccination, the authors suggested, recruits few new T cells.

This CDR3 contains 18 residues. The V gene's germline CDR1 is SGHDT and CDR2 YYEEEE. V gave up 4 bases and J gave up 0 bases; unmatched junction bases: 9. TCRdb re-called the RT-PCR reads with MiXCR, one entry per CDR3 protein. The sample lists some 190,000 distinct CDR3 sequences, around 15% occurring once. The chain links TRBV5-6 to TRBJ2-3; TRBD2 matches 12 bases. The specimen was CD8+ T cells sorted from PBMCs, collected less than 6 days after vaccination. This receptor was obtained from a man in his forties or fifties who received an inactivated influenza vaccine. The CDR3 region is CASSPIGLAGISTDTQYF. The CDR3 bases are TGTGCCAGCAGCCCCATCGGACTAGCGGGGATCAGCACAGATACGCAGTATTTT.